The rows below give T cell receptor beta chains drawn from one sample of a study of CD8 T cells in ankylosing spondylitis. In TCRdb, the 5' RACE reads were re-called with MiXCR into one record per CDR3 protein. The table includes over 200,000 distinct CDR3 sequences, about 10% detected once. The sequencing sample was made of blood, either unsorted or a sorted T cell fraction (not recorded which). These receptors all come from a male donor with ankylosing spondylitis or in good health (not recorded which). CDR3s include the opening cysteine and the closing phenylalanine or tryptophan. A D gene is named only where the DNA matches it firmly. A clone size is listed for some rows: how often the clone was seen (once, few, many), or a class if it is expanded.

>TRBD2|16|.|TRBJ2-1|TRBV7-2
CASSEWGLAGGNEQFF
TGTGCCAGCAGCGAATGGGGACTAGCGGGGGGGAATGAGCAGTTCTTC
>.|16|.|TRBJ1-5|TRBV4-2
CASSQGESGGNQPQHF
TGTGCCAGCAGCCAGGGGGAGTCTGGGGGAAATCAGCCCCAGCATTTT
>.|15|few|TRBJ1-6|TRBV9
CASSVDSSYNSPLHF
TGTGCCAGCAGCGTAGACAGCTCCTATAATTCACCCCTCCACTTT
>.|12|.|TRBJ1-4|TRBV5-1
CASRMTNEKLFF
TGCGCCAGCAGGATGACTAATGAAAAACTGTTTTTT
>TRBD1|17|many|TRBJ1-2|TRBV27
CASSPRQGRGRAYGYTF
TGTGCCAGCAGCCCTAGACAGGGACGCGGCAGGGCGTATGGCTACACCTTC
>TRBD1|15|.|TRBJ1-5|TRBV10-3
CAISESGQNNQPQHF
TGTGCCATCAGTGAGTCGGGACAGAACAATCAGCCCCAGCATTTT
>.|15|many|TRBJ2-5|TRBV5-1
CASSILTAVQETQYF
TGCGCCAGCAGCATTTTGACGGCGGTCCAAGAGACCCAGTACTTC
>TRBD2|16|few|TRBJ2-2|TRBV20-1
CSASTLAGVNTGELFF
TGCAGTGCTAGTACACTAGCGGGGGTCAACACCGGGGAGCTGTTTTTT
>.|11|few|TRBJ1-1|TRBV20-1
CSARTYTEAFF
TGCAGTGCTAGAACGTACACTGAAGCTTTCTTT
>TRBD1|14|.|TRBJ2-5|TRBV20-1
CSASGQHVRETQYF
TGCAGTGCCTCGGGACAGCATGTGCGGGAGACCCAGTACTTC
>.|16|.|TRBJ1-4|TRBV5-1
CASSFRDTSTNEKLFF
TGCGCCAGCAGCTTCCGGGACACCTCAACTAATGAAAAACTGTTTTTT
>.|15|few|TRBJ2-1|TRBV5-6
CASSRGHGMYNEQFF
TGTGCCAGCAGCCGAGGACATGGTATGTACAATGAGCAGTTCTTC
>.|13|.|TRBJ2-2|TRBV13
CASRRIITGELFF
TGTGCCAGCAGACGAATTATCACCGGGGAGCTGTTTTTT
>TRBD1|16|.|TRBJ2-2|TRBV5-1
CASSIGQDLNTGELFF
TGCGCCAGCAGCATCGGACAGGATCTAAACACCGGGGAGCTGTTTTTT
>TRBD2|12|many|TRBJ2-1|TRBV9
CASSARSGGVTF
TGTGCCAGCAGCGCACGAAGCGGGGGGGTGACCTTC
>.|14|.|TRBJ2-5|TRBV7-2
CASSPLGGKETQYF
TGTGCCAGCAGCCCCCTGGGGGGCAAAGAGACCCAGTACTTC
>TRBD1|15|many|TRBJ1-2|TRBV12-3/TRBV12-4
CASSLLQTGGYGYTF
TGTGCCAGCAGTCTACTACAAACAGGGGGTTATGGCTACACCTTC
>TRBD2|16|many|TRBJ2-1|TRBV5-6
CASSLVAGGPYNEQFF
TGTGCCAGCAGCTTGGTTGCGGGGGGACCCTACAATGAGCAGTTCTTC
>.|11|many|TRBJ2-7|TRBV3-1
CASSDLTEQYF
TGTGCCAGCAGCGACCTAACCGAGCAGTACTTC
>TRBD1|15|many|TRBJ2-7|TRBV7-2
CASSLGPGQGNEQYF
TGTGCCAGCAGCTTAGGGCCGGGACAGGGGAACGAGCAGTACTTC
>.|14|many|TRBJ2-5|TRBV12-3/TRBV12-4
CASTFGQIKETQYF
TGTGCCAGTACCTTCGGCCAGATAAAAGAGACCCAGTACTTC
>TRBD2|18|many|TRBJ2-1|TRBV3-1
CASSRRTSGTSGVNEQFF
TGTGCCAGCAGTCGACGAACATCCGGGACTAGCGGGGTCAATGAGCAGTTCTTC
>.|14|many|TRBJ1-5|TRBV7-9
CASSPDISNQPQHF
TGTGCCAGCAGCCCCGACATCAGCAATCAGCCCCAGCATTTT
>TRBD1|18|many|TRBJ1-5|TRBV11-2
CASSLGPQGEGINQPQHF
TGTGCCAGCAGCTTAGGTCCACAGGGGGAGGGGATAAATCAGCCCCAGCATTTT
>TRBD1|14|many|TRBJ2-3|TRBV20-1
CSATNRGRIDTQYF
TGCAGTGCTACCAACAGGGGGCGAATAGATACGCAGTATTTT
>.|16|many|TRBJ2-2|TRBV28
CASSLWSGNKAGELFF
TGTGCCAGCAGTTTATGGTCCGGGAATAAGGCCGGGGAGCTGTTTTTT
>.|14|many|TRBJ2-3|TRBV6-1
CASTRVRFADTQYF
TGTGCCAGCACCAGGGTACGCTTTGCAGATACGCAGTATTTT
>.|13|many|TRBJ2-7|TRBV2
CASSEGTDYEQYF
TGTGCCAGCAGTGAAGGGACAGACTACGAGCAGTACTTC
>TRBD1|16|many|TRBJ1-1|TRBV4-1
CASSQDRDSLPTEAFF
TGCGCCAGCAGCCAAGACCGGGACAGCCTTCCGACTGAAGCTTTCTTT
>.|14|many|TRBJ1-6|TRBV5-5
CASSLEASGASLHF
TGTGCCAGCAGCTTGGAAGCCTCAGGGGCGTCCCTCCACTTT
>.|9|many|TRBJ2-1|TRBV12-3/TRBV12-4
CADYNEQFF
TGTGCCGACTACAATGAGCAGTTCTTC
>.|15|many|TRBJ1-2|TRBV5-1
CASSLPLTGTHGYTF
TGCGCCAGCAGCTTACCCCTAACAGGGACCCATGGCTACACCTTC
>.|15|many|TRBJ2-1|TRBV3-1
CASSTHRDSYNEQFF
TGTGCCAGCAGCACCCACAGGGACTCCTACAATGAGCAGTTCTTC
>.|15|many|TRBJ2-7|TRBV3-1
CASSRPGPHSYEQYF
TGTGCCAGCAGCCGACCCGGGCCTCACTCCTACGAGCAGTACTTC
>.|14|.|TRBJ2-5|TRBV7-3
CASRSDGRVETQYF
TGTGCCAGCCGCTCTGACGGACGTGTTGAGACCCAGTACTTC
>.|16|many|TRBJ2-4|TRBV10-3
CAISDAQLIGPAIQYF
TGTGCCATCAGTGACGCCCAGCTGATCGGCCCAGCCATTCAGTACTTC
>.|12|many|TRBJ1-1|TRBV12-3/TRBV12-4
CASSGLGTEAFF
TGTGCCAGCAGTGGCCTCGGGACTGAAGCTTTCTTT
>.|16|.|TRBJ1-3|TRBV2
CASSGFRTASGNTIYF
TGTGCCAGCAGTGGTTTTAGGACAGCCTCTGGAAACACCATATATTTT
>.|15|.|TRBJ2-1|TRBV18
CASSPYRGSSDEQFF
TGTGCCAGCTCACCTTACCGGGGGAGTTCCGATGAGCAGTTCTTC
>TRBD1|16|once|TRBJ2-3|TRBV2
CASSVHGQGDSDTQYF
TGTGCCAGCAGTGTCCACGGACAGGGGGATTCCGATACGCAGTATTTT
>TRBD2|16|many|TRBJ2-2|TRBV27
CASSSGTSGGYGELFF
TGTGCCAGCAGCAGCGGGACTAGCGGGGGGTACGGGGAGCTGTTTTTT
>.|12|few|TRBJ1-1|TRBV7-9
CASRRDHLRAFF
TGTGCCAGCAGGAGGGACCACCTTAGGGCTTTCTTT
>.|15|few|TRBJ1-1|TRBV15
CATSISTGKNTEAFF
TGTGCCACCAGCATTTCGACAGGAAAGAACACTGAAGCTTTCTTT
>.|15|many|TRBJ1-1|TRBV9
CASSVAARGDTEAFF
TGTGCCAGCAGCGTAGCAGCCAGGGGTGATACTGAAGCTTTCTTT
>.|14|many|TRBJ1-5|TRBV28
CASSTIGGNQPQHF
TGTGCCAGCAGCACAATTGGAGGCAATCAGCCCCAGCATTTT
>.|12|many|TRBJ1-1|TRBV29-1
CSAEGGGGEAFF
TGCAGCGCCGAAGGGGGAGGGGGTGAAGCTTTCTTT
>TRBD1|15|many|TRBJ1-1|TRBV6-1
CASTGVQGAGPEAFF
TGTGCCAGCACGGGCGTCCAGGGGGCAGGCCCTGAAGCTTTCTTT
>.|13|.|TRBJ2-2|TRBV2
CASSAYSTGELFF
TGTGCCAGCAGTGCGTACAGCACCGGGGAGCTGTTTTTT
>.|14|many|TRBJ2-2|TRBV5-1
CASSLRQNTGELFF
TGTGCCAGCAGCCTGAGACAGAACACCGGGGAGCTGTTTTTT